Listed here is a single TCR beta chain. Its antigen is not yet known. Qualities for individual bases were not recorded, and no much larger clone is one base off. This sample was included in a study of blood T cell repertoires in COVID-19 (dated by TCRdb to the early 2020s). About the study as a whole: The collaborator samples originated in the United States, Italy and Spain and spanned the acute and convalescent phases of COVID-19. The prospective study material was composed of cDNA or gDNA derived from T cells, B-cell-depleted T cells, or PBMCs. Deeply sampled blood TCRbeta repertoires from subjects exposed to, actively infected with, or recovered from COVID-19 were included in the dataset. The repertoires were made available in a free public database intended to serve as a resource for research on the immune response to SARS-CoV-2. The samples were drawn from two sources: the first 160 participants of the ongoing ImmuneRACE study, and 1,254 subjects contributed by 6 global collaborators. Nearly every sample came with metadata listing a de-identified subject ID, COVID-19 status, age in years and sex. Where available, HLA class I and class II types were obtained from metadata supplied by the sample provider rather than from assay-based typing. General conclusions and limits of the study: The amount of clinical and demographic metadata varied by source and participant and was provided uncurated.

TCRbeta CDR3 regions were amplified from genomic DNA using the immunoSEQ Assay, a bias-controlled multiplex PCR. As for how the authors treated the data: Nucleated cell counts per sample were estimated from amplification of reference gene primers within the assay. Sequence reads were collapsed and filtered to measure the absolute abundance of every unique TCRbeta CDR3 rearrangement. For each sample, productive Simpson clonality was calculated by taking the square root of Simpson's diversity index across productive rearrangements. TCRdb stores this immuneACCESS table with in-frame sequences only. Part of the clones is absent; in the studies checked, under half of the shortfall reflects unresolved V genes, and no reason is known for the rest. V and J calls and clone size come straight from that table; D and trimming were deduced from the DNA. Here the sample has under 250,000 clones; over 70% occur a single time. The ten top clones hold approximately 8.6% of the sample.

Each collaborating institution followed its own protocols to collect whole blood in K2EDTA tubes. Collaborator samples were shipped for TCRbeta analysis as frozen whole blood, isolated PBMCs, or DNA extracted from either sample type. V is shortened by 5 bases, J by 3 bases, and the region joining them spans 11 bases. CDR1 and CDR2, per the germline V gene (reference sequence), are SEHNR and FQNEAQ. From the cysteine up to the phenylalanine, the CDR3 has a length of 14 residues. Left in the record is the CDR3 DNA by itself, 42 bases read in frame from the first base. The chain is assembled from TRBV7-9 and TRBJ1-5; possibly the D gene is TRBD1, per 5 matching bases. This receptor was identified in a man in his forties or fifties with active or convalescent COVID-19. Sample: peripheral blood. The DNA sequence is given as TGTGCCAGCAGCCTGCAGGGCTCCAATCAGCCCCAGCATTTT. This sequence encodes CASSLQGSNQPQHF.